The 27 T cell receptor beta chains listed next were all sequenced from one sample in a study of blood T cell repertoires in COVID-19. Sequencing used immunoSEQ multiplex PCR; TCRdb keeps in-frame clones, though not all of them. The profile shows some 240,000 clones, nearly 90% of them singletons. Sequenced input: peripheral blood. The receptors here all came from a woman aged 55-70 years with COVID-19, enrolled during active disease.

The chain uses TRBV19 and TRBJ1-5; D uncertain. V was trimmed by 7 bases and J by 2 bases, leaving 12 bases between them. CDR1 is LNHDA and CDR2 is SQIVND in the germline V gene (reference sequence). The CDR3 consists of 14 residues. The CDR3 DNA follows: TGTGCCAGTATGAGTCCCACTGGCAATCAGCCCCAGCATTTT. The encoded protein is CASMSPTGNQPQHF.

The chain employs TRBV4-1 and TRBJ2-2, with TRBD2 matching 12 bases. The CDR3 length is 19 residues. J was trimmed by 7 bases and V by 0 bases; bases with no gene match: 12. Germline V gene lookup returns CDR1 MGHRA and CDR2 YSYEKL. This CDR3 is CASSQDGGLAGGPIGELFF. Written as DNA, the CDR3 is TGCGCCAGCAGCCAAGATGGAGGGCTAGCGGGGGGGCCCATCGGGGAGCTGTTTTTT.

The chain carries TRBV25-1 and TRBJ2-1; TRBD2 aligns across 7 bases. CDR1 and CDR2 from the germline V gene are MGHDK and SYGVNS. V shed 2 bases and J 8 bases; nucleotides not matched to a gene: 12. The CDR3 is 16 residues long. This CDR3 reads CASSEGGGFRGDEQFF. The CDR3, as DNA: TGTGCCAGCAGTGAAGGCGGGGGTTTTCGGGGTGATGAGCAGTTCTTC.

The V and J genes are TRBV6-6 and TRBJ1-3; D is ambiguous. Per the germline V gene, CDR1 is MNHNY and CDR2 is SVGAGI (reference sequence). Trimming shortened V by 6 bases and J by 4 bases, and 13 bases separated the two germline ends. The CDR3 totals 14 residues. CDR3 region: CASRAGEAGNTIYF. Here the CDR3 DNA reads TGTGCCAGCAGGGCCGGGGAGGCCGGAAACACCATATATTTT.

V usage is TRBV5-6 and J usage is TRBJ2-7, with unresolved D. CDR1 SGHDT and CDR2 YYEEEE come from the germline V gene. This CDR3 spans 13 amino acids. Trimming left V 2 bases short and J 1 base short, with 7 bases between. The CDR3 loop reads CASSFSASYEQYF. As DNA, the CDR3 is TGTGCCAGCAGCTTTTCAGCGTCCTACGAGCAGTACTTC.

The chain is built from TRBV7-9 and TRBJ2-7; weak D call: TRBD1 (5 bases). Germline V gene sequence: CDR1 SEHNR, CDR2 FQNEAQ (reference sequence). Deletions cut 0 bases from V and 7 bases from J, with 22 bases between. CDR3 size: 17 residues. The CDR3 protein is CASSLADLGPQEREQYF. The CDR3 nucleotides are TGTGCCAGCAGCTTAGCGGACCTCGGGCCACAGGAGAGGGAGCAGTACTTC.

The chain uses TRBV6-6 and TRBJ2-1, with TRBD2 matching 14 bases. The V gene end was trimmed by 6 bases and the J gene end by 14 bases; junction bases not matched to a gene: 9. The CDR3 is 14 residues long. Per germline, CDR1 MNHNY and CDR2 SVGAGI (reference sequence). CDR3 sequence: CASSIGLAGGKEFF. In nucleotides, the CDR3 is TGTGCCAGCAGCATAGGACTAGCGGGGGGAAAGGAGTTCTTC.

V and J are TRBV7-3 and TRBJ2-1; TRBD1 matches at 9 bases. Per germline, CDR1 SGHTA and CDR2 FQGTGA. Trimming removed 5 bases from V and 7 bases from J; junction bases left unmatched: 6. CDR3 size: 14 residues. CDR3 sequence reads: CASSPGTGWNEQFF. In DNA form, the CDR3 reads TGTGCCAGCAGCCCCGGGACAGGGTGGAATGAGCAGTTCTTC.

This clone was detected only once. One junction end does not reproduce the germline sequence, and a read error may be involved. V gene TRBV5-1 combines with J gene TRBJ2-7; D possibly corresponds to TRBD1 (7 bases). The V gene's germline CDR1 is SGHRS and CDR2 YFSETQ. CDR3 size: 15 residues. The CDR3 nucleotides read TGCGCCAGCAGTTTGGAGGGGGCTAGCTCCTACGAGCAGTACTTC. As protein: CASSLEGASSYEQYF.

The chain uses TRBV7-7 and TRBJ2-3; TRBD2 matches 8 bases. Looked up from germline, CDR1 is SSHAT and CDR2 is FNYEAQ (reference sequence). The CDR3 runs to 15 residues. Trimming removed 1 base from V and 4 bases from J; junction bases left unmatched: 4. The CDR3 loop reads CASSLDGGGPDTQYF. In DNA form, the CDR3 reads TGTGCCAGCAGCTTAGACGGCGGGGGGCCAGATACGCAGTATTTT.

The gene calls are TRBV6-2 or TRBV6-3 and TRBJ1-2; no firm D call. The CDR3 contains 13 residues. Trimming stripped 0 bases from V and 10 bases from J, with 12 bases between. Per the germline V gene, CDR1 is MNHEY and CDR2 is SVGEGT. The CDR3 loop is CASSYSGDLDYTF. The CDR3 coding sequence is TGTGCCAGCAGTTACTCCGGGGATCTGGACTACACCTTC.

This clone came up a few times. The chain is built from TRBV29-1 and TRBJ1-2, with D possibly being TRBD1 (5 bases). Germline lookup yields CDR1 SQVTM and CDR2 ANQGSEA. The CDR3 is made up of 13 amino acids. Trimming removed 4 bases from V and 7 bases from J, with 16 bases in between. CDR3 loop: CSVGSMGQGGYTF. The CDR3, as DNA: TGCAGCGTTGGGTCGATGGGGCAAGGTGGCTACACCTTC.

J is TRBJ1-4 and V is TRBV4-1, with no clear D. Germline V CDR1 and CDR2: MGHRA, YSYEKL. The CDR3 loop spans 13 amino acids. Trimming cost V 7 bases and J 8 bases, with 14 bases left between them. CDR3 coding DNA: TGCGCCAGCAACACCGCGGCTTCGGAAAAACTGTTTTTT. It specifies CASNTAASEKLFF.

CDR3 amino acids: CASSESRGWTEAFF. The CDR3 nucleotides are TGTGCCAGCAGTGAGTCAAGGGGCTGGACTGAAGCTTTCTTT. The chain joins TRBV2 to TRBJ1-1; TRBD1 is a possible D gene (5 bases). This CDR3 region has 14 residues. CDR1 is SNHLY, CDR2 FYNNEI, per germline. V was cut by 3 bases and J by 5 bases, with 13 bases left in between.

The chain recombines TRBV4-2 with TRBJ2-5; TRBD1 agrees at 9 bases. The CDR3 covers 16 residues. V gave up 3 bases and J gave up 2 bases; unmatched junction bases: 7. Per germline, CDR1 LGHNA and CDR2 YNFKEQ. The DNA for the CDR3 is TGTGCCAGCAGCCAGGGTCCGGGACAGGGTCAAGAGACCCAGTACTTC. It translates to CASSQGPGQGQETQYF.

The rearrangement joins TRBV6-2 or TRBV6-3 to TRBJ1-2; 7 bases fit TRBD1. The CDR3 extends over 14 amino acids. Germline CDR1 reads MNHEY; CDR2 reads SVGEGT. Unmatched junction bases numbered 8, after V lost 6 bases and J lost 4 bases. The CDR3 loop reads CASSTPTGRYGYTF. The DNA for the CDR3 is TGTGCCAGCAGCACACCGACAGGGCGCTATGGCTACACCTTC.

The chain has TRBV9 and TRBJ1-2, with 12 nucleotides matching TRBD1. Trimming removed 4 bases from V and 4 bases from J; junction bases left unmatched: 14. Germline V CDR1 and CDR2: SGDLS, YYNGEE. The CDR3 covers 18 residues. The CDR3 coding sequence is TGTGCCAGCAGCCCCGAGGGGACAGGGGGCCTTGGGGGCTATGGCTACACCTTC. This sequence encodes CASSPEGTGGLGGYGYTF.

The V call is TRBV10-3, the J call TRBJ1-1; TRBD1 is a possible D gene (5 bases). V shed 7 bases and J shed 5 bases, with 17 bases lying between them. The length of the CDR3 is 14 residues. The germline gives CDR1 ENHRY, CDR2 SYGVKD. The chain's CDR3 is CAITRERGETEAFF. In DNA, the CDR3 is TGTGCCATCACCCGGGAGCGGGGCGAAACTGAAGCTTTCTTT.

The chain has TRBV28 and TRBJ1-2; the D gene is possibly TRBD1 (5 bases). Trimming took 7 bases from V and 2 from J, leaving 11 bases between them. Germline V gene lookup returns CDR1 MDHEN and CDR2 SYDVKM. The CDR3 runs to 13 residues. The CDR3 coding sequence is TGTGCCAGCACCCGGGAGGGGAACTATGGCTACACCTTC. It yields the protein CASTREGNYGYTF.

This clone has just a few counts. The chain carries TRBV4-1 and TRBJ1-2, with 7 bases identical to TRBD1. The CDR3 extends over 13 amino acids. Losses at the gene ends were 3 bases for V and 5 bases for J; bases not matched to a gene: 3. Germline V gives CDR1 MGHRA, CDR2 YSYEKL. The CDR3 region has the DNA TGCGCCAGCAGCCAGACAGGGTCTTATGGCTACACCTTC. This codes for CASSQTGSYGYTF.

The J gene is TRBJ2-7, the V gene TRBV6-6; D unresolved. The CDR3 loop spans 13 amino acids. CDR1 is MNHNY, CDR2 SVGAGI, per germline (reference sequence). V lost 2 bases and J 2 bases, leaving 7 bases between the germline ends. As DNA, the CDR3 is TGTGCCAGCAGTTACGACTTCACCTACGAGCAGTACTTC. It is translated as CASSYDFTYEQYF.

The V call is TRBV7-2, the J call TRBJ2-1; TRBD2 is a possible D gene (5 bases). This CDR3 spans 13 amino acids. V lost 5 bases, J lost 12 bases, and 17 bases lay in between. The germline V gene has CDR1 SGHTA and CDR2 FQGNSA. CDR3 protein: CASSPPTARAQFF. The CDR3 DNA follows: TGTGCCAGCAGCCCCCCGACCGCGCGGGCGCAGTTCTTC.

The V gene is TRBV10-3, the J gene TRBJ2-7, with 7 bases identical to TRBD1. Germline V gene sequence: CDR1 ENHRY, CDR2 SYGVKD. The V and J ends lost 6 bases and 5 bases, in that order; junction bases with no gene match: 7. This CDR3 region has 13 residues. The chain's CDR3 is CAISLNRGHEQYF. In DNA, the CDR3 is TGTGCCATCAGCCTAAACAGGGGCCACGAGCAGTACTTC.

This chain joins TRBV19 and TRBJ2-3, with a possible D match to TRBD2 (6 bases). The germline CDR1 and CDR2 sequences are LNHDA and SQIVND (reference sequence). There are 14 residues in the CDR3. Between the trimmed V and J ends, which lost 3 bases and 5 bases, there was a span of 12 bases. The CDR3 is CASSMGRRVDTQYF. In DNA form, the CDR3 reads TGTGCCAGTAGTATGGGGCGGAGGGTAGATACGCAGTATTTT.

This clone was seen a single time. CDR3 protein: CASSGTPPTGELFF. Written as DNA, the CDR3 is TGTGCCAGCAGCGGGACACCCCCGACCGGGGAGCTGTTTTTT. The chain joins TRBV6-5 to TRBJ2-2, with D possibly TRBD1 on 6 matching bases. In germline, CDR1 is MNHEY, CDR2 SVGAGI. V was clipped by 6 bases and J by 5 bases, with 13 bases between them. The CDR3 has 14 amino acids.

This clone was seen once. V and J are TRBV4-1 and TRBJ2-7, with a weak D call TRBD1 (7 bases). Per germline, CDR1 MGHRA and CDR2 YSYEKL. V was shortened by 0 bases and J by 2 bases, with 20 bases between the two germline ends. The CDR3 sequence is 18 residues long. The DNA for the CDR3 is TGCGCCAGCAGCCAAGATACAATCCCTCCAGGGGGGACCTACGAGCAGTACTTC. Translated, it gives CASSQDTIPPGGTYEQYF.

The CDR3 sequence is CASRNPKQGAVSPLHF. The CDR3 DNA reads as TGTGCCAGTAGAAACCCCAAACAGGGGGCAGTTTCACCCCTCCACTTT. The chain couples TRBV19 to TRBJ1-6; 9 positions match TRBD1. This CDR3 spans 16 amino acids. V was clipped by 6 bases and J by 9 bases; unmatched bases: 12. From germline, CDR1 is LNHDA and CDR2 SQIVND (reference sequence).